This T cell receptor (beta chain) appears in the sequencing data of a study of PD-L1 blockade in urothelial cancer. Turning to the study itself: About 90% of the roughly 29 patients were men who had bladder-origin urothelial cancer. Patients had been given 0 to 3 earlier chemotherapy regimens. Median blood clonality was around 0.074, with 80,000 to 100,000 unique TCRs.

CDR3 length equals 12 residues. Trimming took 2 bases from V and 7 from J, leaving 8 bases between them. Germline V gene data show CDR1 as WSHSY and CDR2 as SAAADI. Study outcomes and limitations: Pretreatment clonality of the blood TCR repertoire below the median was predictive of superior survival.

This table comes from immunoSEQ multiplex PCR, and its TCRdb copy is limited to in-frame clones, with some not included. Found here are 45,000 to 60,000 clones, over 75% of them singletons; the top ten hold roughly 14%. Time point noted: pretreatment peripheral blood. In the case of this clone: Its target is unknown.

This sequence originates from a man between 65 and 85 years old with urothelial cancer. This sample comprised PBMCs, obtained around atezolizumab (anti-PD-L1) treatment. The gene calls are TRBV10-2 and TRBJ1-1, with D uncertain. The CDR3 sequence: CASSEISDEAFF. The CDR3 DNA reads TGCGCCAGCAGTGAGATATCAGATGAAGCTTTCTTT.